This T cell receptor beta chain was observed in a study of cytomegalovirus exposure and HLA in healthy donors. It was with 60 Vbeta and 13 Jbeta primers that the PCR ran. Source study methods: Roughly 11 million shared chains were among approximately 87 million unique TCR beta chains counted in a later analysis. The repertoire was sequenced with immunoSEQ multiplex PCR; TCRdb's copy has only in-frame clones and lacks some. The V and J calls and clone size come from that table; D and trimming were worked out from the DNA. This sample's clone table lists more than 200,000 clones. Germline V gene data show CDR1 as SGHVS and CDR2 as FQNEAQ. CDR3 length equals 17 residues. Trimming stripped 1 base from V and 9 bases from J, with 22 bases between.

The rearrangement joins TRBV7-8 to TRBJ2-1; D might be TRBD2 (5 bases). The receptor was derived from a woman aged 25 to 39 in good health and CMV-seropositive. The specimen was PBMCs. CDR3 amino acids: CASSLVVRPTPRGEQFF. CDR3 DNA sequence: TGTGCCAGCAGCTTAGTCGTCCGCCCGACACCACGGGGTGAGCAGTTCTTC.